Below, 27 T cell receptor beta chains from the same sample are listed, as sequenced in a study of blood T cell repertoires in COVID-19. Clones were sequenced by immunoSEQ multiplex PCR, and TCRdb holds only the in-frame ones, with some missing. The sample gives 200,000 to 250,000 clones, around 87% of which show up once; 10% to 13% is in the top ten. The sequencing input was peripheral blood. The origin of the receptors is a woman between 50 and 59 years old with COVID-19, enrolled during active disease.

This clone was counted a single time. This chain joins TRBV4-3 and TRBJ1-2; 7 bases agree with TRBD1. This CDR3 has 15 amino acids. The germline V gene encodes CDR1 LGHNA and CDR2 YSLEER. Germline trimming cut 6 bases from V and 2 bases from J; bases unmatched to any gene: 9. DNA of the CDR3: TGCGCCAGCAGGCCTCAGGGGGACGGGAACTATGGCTACACCTTC. Its protein product is CASRPQGDGNYGYTF.

The rearrangement joins TRBV24-1 to TRBJ2-2, with 7 positions matching TRBD1. This CDR3 has 16 amino acids. The V and J ends lost 3 bases and 7 bases, in that order; junction bases with no gene match: 10. Germline V lookup: CDR1 KGHDR, CDR2 SFDVKD. In DNA, the CDR3 is TGTGCCACCAGTGATCCCGACAGATACAGGGGCGGGGAGCTGTTTTTT. This translates into CATSDPDRYRGGELFF.

V is TRBV9 and J is TRBJ1-5, with a weak D call TRBD1 (6 bases). CDR1 is SGDLS and CDR2 is YYNGEE in the germline V gene. V dropped 4 bases and J dropped 5 bases, with 13 bases sitting between them. The CDR3 spans 14 residues. DNA of the CDR3: TGTGCCAGCAGCCCAGCGGACAGTCATCAGCCCCAGCATTTT. This translates into CASSPADSHQPQHF.

V and J are TRBV5-1 and TRBJ1-6; 12 bases map to TRBD1. This CDR3 spans 16 amino acids. The V gene end was trimmed by 2 bases and the J gene end by 10 bases; junction bases not matched to a gene: 7. CDR1 is SGHRS and CDR2 is YFSETQ in the germline V gene. The CDR3 sequence is CASSFSRGQGASPLHF. DNA for the CDR3: TGCGCCAGCAGCTTCAGCCGGGGACAGGGGGCATCACCCCTCCACTTT.

The chain employs TRBV4-1 and TRBJ1-2; 9 positions match TRBD1. V lost 5 bases, J lost 4 bases, and 5 bases stayed unmatched. Germline-derived CDR1 and CDR2 are MGHRA and YSYEKL. This CDR3 is built from 14 residues. The CDR3 spells CASSSWDRAYGYTF. The CDR3 nucleotides read TGCGCCAGCAGCTCATGGGACAGGGCCTATGGCTACACCTTC.

The gene calls are TRBV19 and TRBJ1-1, with D maybe TRBD1 (5 bases). CDR3 length: 13 residues. The V end was cut by 5 bases, the J end by 10 bases, with 17 bases between. Germline lookup yields CDR1 LNHDA and CDR2 SQIVND (reference sequence). The CDR3 coding sequence is TGTGCCAGTAGTTCAGGGTTTGGGATAGGAGCTTTCTTT. The encoded protein is CASSSGFGIGAFF. Full variable domain (rest looked up from reference TRBV19 and TRBJ1-1): DGGITQSPKYLFRKEGQNVTLSCEQNLNHDAMYWYRQDPGQGLRLIYYSQIVNDFQKGDIAEGYSVSREKKESFPLTVTSAQKNPTAFYLCASSSGFGIGAFFGQGTRLTVV.

The V gene is TRBV3-1 (or the pseudogene TRBV3-2), the J gene TRBJ1-4; a weak D match, TRBD1 (6 bases). This CDR3 has 15 residues. V was cut by 2 bases and J by 8 bases, with 15 bases left in between. Per germline, CDR1 LGHDT and CDR2 YNNKEL (reference sequence). CDR3 DNA sequence: TGTGCCAGCAGCCAATCCCCAGGGGTAAGAGAAAAACTGTTTTTT. Translated, it gives CASSQSPGVREKLFF.

This sequence joins TRBV10-3 and TRBJ1-6, with 10 bases matching TRBD1. With V trimmed by 4 bases and J by 7 bases, 7 bases remained unmatched. Germline V gene data show CDR1 as ENHRY and CDR2 as SYGVKD. The CDR3 totals 16 residues. The CDR3 sequence is CAISGVPGQGNSPLHF. The CDR3 nucleotides are TGTGCCATCAGTGGGGTACCGGGACAGGGGAATTCACCCCTCCACTTT.

The chain combines TRBV5-1 with TRBJ2-3; 11 bases align to TRBD2. With V trimmed by 1 base and J by 9 bases, 7 bases remained unmatched. Germline V gene lookup returns CDR1 SGHRS and CDR2 YFSETQ. The CDR3 has 15 amino acids. In DNA, the CDR3 is TGCGCCAGCAGCTTGAGTGCGACTAGCGGGGAGACGCAGTATTTT. It specifies CASSLSATSGETQYF.

This sequence joins TRBV9 and TRBJ1-3; D is unresolved. This CDR3 has 15 amino acids. Germline values: CDR1 SGDLS, CDR2 YYNGEE. V was shortened by 4 bases and J by 0 bases, with 11 bases between the two germline ends. The CDR3 sequence is CASSPDSSSGNTIYF. The CDR3 DNA reads as TGTGCCAGCAGCCCTGATTCGAGCTCTGGAAACACCATATATTTT.

The chain links TRBV30 to TRBJ1-2; 8 nucleotides line up with TRBD1. V shed 5 bases, J shed 5 bases, and the junction held 7 bases outside the gene matches. The CDR3 loop spans 13 amino acids. CDR1 is GTSNPN and CDR2 is SVGIG in the germline V gene (reference sequence). CDR3 loop: CAWATDRAYGYTF. The CDR3 DNA is TGTGCCTGGGCAACGGACAGGGCGTATGGCTACACCTTC.

As concerns this clone: The sample has other DNA sequences that encode this CDR3 too. The rearrangement joins TRBV5-1 to TRBJ1-2; D unresolved. From germline, CDR1 is SGHRS and CDR2 YFSETQ. The CDR3 is 13 amino acids. With 1 base removed from V and 1 base from J, the gap between germline ends came to 5 bases. The CDR3 protein is CASSLNSNYGYTF. In DNA form, the CDR3 reads TGCGCCAGCAGCTTGAACAGTAACTATGGCTACACCTTC.

The chain couples TRBV5-1 to TRBJ1-2; 7 bases agree with TRBD1. This CDR3 is built from 17 residues. The V and J ends lost 0 bases and 7 bases, in that order; junction bases with no gene match: 15. Germline CDR1 reads SGHRS; CDR2 reads YFSETQ. The CDR3 is CASSLVGGQRIVGGYTF. CDR3 DNA sequence: TGCGCCAGCAGCTTGGTAGGGGGACAGCGGATAGTGGGTGGCTACACCTTC.

For this clone: This may come from a read error, since a much larger clone is one base off. CDR3 region: CASSQDSSGNTIYF. DNA of the CDR3: TGTGCCAGCAGCCAAGACAGCTCTGGAAACACCATATATTTT. The chain is built from TRBV5-5 and TRBJ1-3; D possibly corresponds to TRBD1 (5 bases). Germline lookup yields CDR1 SGHKS and CDR2 YYEKEE (reference sequence). This CDR3 spans 14 amino acids. The V end lost 4 bases, the J end lost 0 bases, and 8 bases lay between the germline ends.

The genes are TRBV5-5 and TRBJ2-3; 7 nucleotides align to TRBD2. The CDR3 totals 15 residues. Germline V lookup: CDR1 SGHKS, CDR2 YYEKEE (reference sequence). V gave up 5 bases and J gave up 6 bases; unmatched junction bases: 12. Here the CDR3 reads CASSRLAQSQDTQYF. CDR3 DNA sequence: TGTGCCAGCAGTAGACTAGCCCAAAGTCAGGATACGCAGTATTTT.

The genes are TRBV5-5 and TRBJ1-5; tentatively, D is TRBD1 (6 bases). Germline values: CDR1 SGHKS, CDR2 YYEKEE (reference sequence). Trimming removed 2 bases from V and 7 bases from J, with 13 bases in between. The CDR3 covers 14 residues. CDR3 residues: CASSFGTTGQPQHF. In nucleotides, the CDR3 is TGTGCCAGCAGCTTTGGGACAACGGGGCAGCCCCAGCATTTT.

Concerning this clone itself: This sample includes further DNA sequences coding for the same CDR3. V is TRBV5-1 and J is TRBJ2-7; D is possibly TRBD1 (5 bases). Trimming took 0 bases from V and 3 from J, leaving 10 bases between them. Per germline, CDR1 SGHRS and CDR2 YFSETQ. The CDR3 covers 14 residues. The CDR3 sequence: CASSLAGSSYEQYF. CDR3 nucleotides: TGCGCCAGCAGCTTGGCAGGGTCAAGCTACGAGCAGTACTTC.

The chain couples TRBV11-2 to TRBJ2-1, with D possibly being TRBD2 (7 bases). The CDR3 extends over 15 amino acids. V was cut by 1 base and J by 3 bases, with 10 bases left in between. Germline-derived CDR1 and CDR2 are SGHAT and FQNNGV. The CDR3 DNA reads TGTGCCAGCAGCTTAGGGGGGGGCGGCTACAATGAGCAGTTCTTC. It translates to CASSLGGGGYNEQFF.

This rearrangement joins TRBV6-6 to TRBJ2-7; 7 bases match TRBD1. From germline, CDR1 is MNHNY and CDR2 SVGAGI (reference sequence). This CDR3 has 11 amino acids. For the CDR3, the DNA is TGTGCCAGCAGTACGGACAGGACGGTAGAGGTC. Translating it yields CASSTDRTVEV.

The rearrangement joins TRBV19 to TRBJ1-1; the match to TRBD1 covers 10 bases. In germline, CDR1 is LNHDA, CDR2 SQIVND (reference sequence). Germline trimming cut 6 bases from V and 1 base from J; bases unmatched to any gene: 8. The length of the CDR3 is 16 residues. The CDR3 spells CASSPGQGTENTEAFF. CDR3 sequence (DNA): TGTGCCAGTAGCCCGGGACAGGGGACCGAGAACACTGAAGCTTTCTTT. Complete variable domain (other parts from reference TRBV19 and TRBJ1-1): DGGITQSPKYLFRKEGQNVTLSCEQNLNHDAMYWYRQDPGQGLRLIYYSQIVNDFQKGDIAEGYSVSREKKESFPLTVTSAQKNPTAFYLCASSPGQGTENTEAFFGQGTRLTVV.

The chain uses TRBV19 and TRBJ1-6; 9 bases are shared with TRBD1. Germline V gene data show CDR1 as LNHDA and CDR2 as SQIVND (reference sequence). The CDR3 sequence is 15 residues long. Germline trimming cut 8 bases from V and 10 bases from J; bases unmatched to any gene: 12. DNA for the CDR3: TGTGCCAGTCATGAATCCGGGACAGGGTGGTCACCCCTCCACTTT. This translates into CASHESGTGWSPLHF.

V gene TRBV5-1 combines with J gene TRBJ2-2; possibly TRBD2 for D (6 bases). In germline, CDR1 is SGHRS, CDR2 YFSETQ. V was cut by 0 bases and J by 3 bases, with 12 bases left in between. CDR3 length: 16 amino acids. The CDR3 coding sequence is TGCGCCAGCAGCTTGGCCGGGCGGGGAGACACCGGGGAGCTGTTTTTT. Amino acids: CASSLAGRGDTGELFF.

The genes are TRBV29-1 and TRBJ1-5, with TRBD1 identical over 10 bases. Germline V gene lookup returns CDR1 SQVTM and CDR2 ANQGSEA. V gave up 7 bases and J gave up 6 bases; unmatched junction bases: 6. The CDR3 is 13 amino acids. This chain's CDR3 is CSATGGEGQPQHF. The CDR3 nucleotides are TGCAGCGCGACAGGGGGCGAGGGTCAGCCCCAGCATTTT.

V gene TRBV27 combines with J gene TRBJ2-7; 7 bases line up with TRBD2. J was trimmed by 6 bases and V by 4 bases; bases with no gene match: 6. The CDR3 consists of 13 residues. CDR1 is MNHEY and CDR2 is SMNVEV in the germline V gene (reference sequence). CDR3 nucleotide sequence: TGTGCCAGCAGTTCCCGACTAGCTGGCGAGCAGTACGTC. Protein sequence: CASSSRLAGEQYV.

With respect to this clone: At one end, the junction sequence differs from germline, possibly due to a read error. The chain links TRBV5-6 to TRBJ2-6, with a possible D match to TRBD1 (6 bases). CDR1 SGHDT and CDR2 YYEEEE come from the germline V gene. The CDR3 extends over 15 amino acids. The CDR3: CASSYRVSGANVLTF. The CDR3 region has the DNA TGTGCCAGCAGCTACAGGGTCTCTGGTGCCAACGTCCTGACTTTC.

This chain uses TRBV7-2 with TRBJ2-1, with a tentative D call TRBD2 (6 bases). There are 14 residues in the CDR3. Per germline, CDR1 SGHTA and CDR2 FQGNSA. Between the trimmed V and J ends, which lost 2 bases and 11 bases, there was a span of 16 bases. The CDR3 bases are TGTGCCAGCAGCTTACAGGGCGGGAACGTAAAGCAGTTCTTC. It specifies CASSLQGGNVKQFF.

The genes are TRBV5-1 and TRBJ1-4, with 9 bases matching TRBD1. With V trimmed by 3 bases and J by 8 bases, 8 bases remained unmatched. The CDR3 runs 15 residues. Per germline, CDR1 SGHRS and CDR2 YFSETQ. CDR3 bases: TGCGCCAGCAGCTCGGCCGGGACAGGGAACGAAAAACTGTTTTTT. Its protein is CASSSAGTGNEKLFF.